This T cell receptor (beta chain) was identified during a study of TIL therapy for anti-PD-1-resistant metastatic lung cancer. Study context: A handful of tumors were EGFR-mutant and two were ALK-rearranged. Findings of the study overall: The cohort had more treatment-naive, never-smoker and oncogene-addicted patients than typical.

Documented time point: pre-treatment sample, taken before nivolumab and TIL therapy. The immunoSEQ assay was v3. Here immunoSEQ multiplex PCR was the method, and the copy in TCRdb shows in-frame clones only, minus some. Counted here are 36,000 or so clones, 70% to 75% occurring once; the ten biggest clones make up 4.5% to 6%. The length of the CDR3 is 13 residues. Trimming removed 5 bases from V and 3 bases from J, with 11 bases in between. The germline gives CDR1 SGHTA, CDR2 FQGNSA. This clone occurred a few times. The antigen is unknown. V and J are TRBV7-2 and TRBJ2-7, with D perhaps matching TRBD2 (6 bases). This sequence originates from a person between 25 and 79 years old with non-small cell lung cancer. The sample consisted of blood, taken at baseline. The CDR3 protein is CASSLGLGYEQYF. In DNA, the CDR3 is TGTGCCAGCAGCCTGGGACTGGGCTACGAGCAGTACTTC.